This T cell receptor beta chain was observed in a study of human T cells and chemical hapten exposure. Original methodology: The median was about 89,000 TCRs per sample, ranging about 20,000 to 690,600. TCRdb processed the RACE reads anew with MiXCR; each CDR3 protein has one entry. What appears here as the V and J calls and clone size reflects TCRdb's work, not the paper's. This sample has more than 85,000 distinct CDR3 sequences; approximately 9.9% occur once, and the top ten carry around 2.1%. V lost 5 bases, J lost 1 base, and 12 bases stayed unmatched. This CDR3 contains 17 residues. Germline-derived CDR1 and CDR2 are SGHRS and YFSETQ. This clonotype was seen ten or more times. As to time point: patch test 2, 6 weeks after DPC sensitization. Specified treatment: therapeutic diphenylcyclopropenone sensitization with weekly scalp DPC.

The material sequenced was whole blood, taken in connection with sensitization to the hapten diphenylcyclopropenone (DPC). V usage is TRBV5-1 and J usage is TRBJ2-3; 8 bases agree with TRBD2. The receptor's source is a man aged 40-50 years with alopecia areata. Some clones in this sample may be carry-over from other donors' samples. CDR3 in amino acids: CASRSSGGRDGTDTQYF. CDR3 nucleotides: TGCGCCAGCAGGTCGAGCGGGGGACGTGATGGCACAGATACGCAGTATTTT.